The present T cell receptor beta chain was sequenced within a study of CD8 T cells in ankylosing spondylitis. General observations from the study: Reportedly, significant enrichment of disease-linked clones occurred in matched ankylosing spondylitis synovial fluid. Disease-associated clones were CD8+ and fairly uncommon in peripheral blood.

TCRdb reprocessed the 5' RACE reads via MiXCR and lists one record per CDR3 protein. Of 250,000 or so distinct CDR3 sequences listed, 18% are singletons. Concerning this clonotype itself: Its antigen is not known.

Trimming left V 1 base short and J 0 bases short, with 16 bases between. Germline CDR1 LNHNV, CDR2 YYDKDF (reference sequence). The CDR3 runs to 19 residues. This receptor was obtained from a male donor with ankylosing spondylitis or in good health (not recorded which). The V and J genes are TRBV15 and TRBJ1-6; D perhaps matches TRBD1 (5 bases). Material: blood, either unsorted or a sorted T cell fraction (not recorded which). The CDR3: CATSRGGAEGFSYNSPLHF. For the CDR3, the DNA is TGTGCCACCAGCAGAGGGGGTGCGGAGGGGTTCTCCTATAATTCACCCCTCCACTTT.